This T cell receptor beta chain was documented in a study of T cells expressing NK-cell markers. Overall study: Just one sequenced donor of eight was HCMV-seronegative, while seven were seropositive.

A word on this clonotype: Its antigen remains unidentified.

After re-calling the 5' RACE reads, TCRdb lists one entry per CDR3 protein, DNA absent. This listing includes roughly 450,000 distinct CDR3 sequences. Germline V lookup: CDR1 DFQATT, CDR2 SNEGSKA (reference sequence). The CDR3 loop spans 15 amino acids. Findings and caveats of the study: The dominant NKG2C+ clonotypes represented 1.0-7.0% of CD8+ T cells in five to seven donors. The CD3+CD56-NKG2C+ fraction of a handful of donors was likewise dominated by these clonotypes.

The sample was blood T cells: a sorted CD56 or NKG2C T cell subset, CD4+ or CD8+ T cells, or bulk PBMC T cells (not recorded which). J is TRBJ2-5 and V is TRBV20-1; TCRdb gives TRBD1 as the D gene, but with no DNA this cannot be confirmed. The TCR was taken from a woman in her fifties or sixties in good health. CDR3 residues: CSALPLPGDSETQYF.